These T cell receptor beta chains were read from a single sample in a study of control samples from healthy donors and cancer patients. TCRdb keeps only in-frame clones here, not all; method: immunoSEQ multiplex PCR. The sample shows around 51,000 clones, 80% of them seen only once. Material for sequencing was blood. The receptors were gathered from a man between 65 and 80 years old in good health. Both conserved end residues are part of each CDR3. Fields, in order: D gene, V gene, clone size, J gene, CDR3 protein, CDR3 DNA. D genes are given only for firm matches. Clone sizes are given selectively: once, few, many, or a class where the clone is expanded.

D: TRBD1; V: TRBV5-4; size: once; J: TRBJ1-2; CDR3: CASSFRDRVDWGTF; DNA: TGTGCCAGCAGCTTCCGGGACAGGGTCGATTGGGGCACCTTC
D: -; V: TRBV6-5; size: -; J: TRBJ2-1; CDR3: CASSYARWNEQFF; DNA: TGTGCCAGCAGTTACGCTAGGTGGAATGAGCAGTTCTTC
D: TRBD2; V: TRBV9; size: -; J: TRBJ2-5; CDR3: CASSSPRWASGIGETQYF; DNA: TGTGCCAGCAGCTCCCCCCGGTGGGCTAGCGGGATCGGAGAGACCCAGTACTTC
D: TRBD1; V: TRBV5-1; size: -; J: TRBJ2-3; CDR3: CASSFDRVTDTQYF; DNA: TGCGCCAGCAGCTTTGACAGGGTCACAGATACGCAGTATTTT
D: -; V: TRBV16; size: -; J: TRBJ2-1; CDR3: CASSPKGSNNEQFF; DNA: TGTGCCAGCAGCCCAAAGGGATCTAACAATGAGCAGTTCTTC
D: -; V: TRBV7-9; size: -; J: TRBJ2-1; CDR3: CASSLDEQFF; DNA: TGTGCCAGCAGCTTGGATGAGCAGTTCTTC
D: -; V: TRBV27; size: -; J: TRBJ1-6; CDR3: CASSLNRDSPLHF; DNA: TGTGCCAGCAGTTTAAACAGGGATTCACCCCTCCACTTT
D: -; V: TRBV30; size: few; J: TRBJ1-6; CDR3: CASQRDNSPLHF; DNA: TGTGCCTCCCAACGGGATAATTCACCCCTCCACTTT
D: -; V: TRBV10-3; size: -; J: TRBJ1-1; CDR3: CAISEGRGGTYTEAFF; DNA: TGTGCCATCAGTGAGGGAAGGGGAGGGACCTACACTGAAGCTTTCTTT
D: -; V: TRBV6-5; size: -; J: TRBJ2-7; CDR3: CASRWSSYEQYF; DNA: TGTGCCAGCAGGTGGTCCTCCTACGAGCAGTACTTC
D: -; V: TRBV5-5; size: few; J: TRBJ1-1; CDR3: CASMWQANTEAFF; DNA: TGTGCCAGCATGTGGCAGGCGAACACTGAAGCTTTCTTT
D: -; V: TRBV4-2; size: -; J: TRBJ2-2; CDR3: CASSQFRSGSDYTGELFF; DNA: TGTGCCAGCAGCCAATTCAGGTCGGGGTCCGATTACACCGGGGAGCTGTTTTTT
D: -; V: TRBV5-1; size: -; J: TRBJ1-1; CDR3: CASSSTALEAFF; DNA: TGCGCCAGCAGCTCGACAGCGCTGGAAGCTTTCTTT
D: -; V: TRBV19; size: once; J: TRBJ2-2; CDR3: CASSQAGANTGELFF; DNA: TGTGCCAGTAGTCAGGCGGGTGCAAACACCGGGGAGCTGTTTTTT
D: TRBD2; V: TRBV5-4; size: -; J: TRBJ2-1; CDR3: CASSLAGGHYNEQFF; DNA: TGTGCCAGCAGCCTAGCGGGAGGGCACTACAATGAGCAGTTCTTC
D: -; V: TRBV12-5; size: -; J: TRBJ2-1; CDR3: CASGLLVPWEQFF; DNA: TGTGCTAGTGGTTTGTTGGTTCCTTGGGAGCAGTTCTTC
D: -; V: TRBV6-4; size: few; J: TRBJ2-3; CDR3: CASSVGETDTQYF; DNA: TGTGCCAGTTCTGTTGGGGAAACAGATACGCAGTATTTT
D: TRBD1; V: TRBV11-3; size: -; J: TRBJ1-1; CDR3: CASSPDRDRETEAFF; DNA: TGTGCCAGCAGCCCCGACCGGGACAGGGAAACTGAAGCTTTCTTT
D: -; V: TRBV5-1; size: -; J: TRBJ2-5; CDR3: CASSPNTGGQETQYF; DNA: TGCGCCAGCAGCCCAAACACCGGGGGCCAAGAGACCCAGTACTTC
D: TRBD1; V: TRBV7-3; size: -; J: TRBJ2-1; CDR3: CASSLRDRDVEQFF; DNA: TGTGCCAGCAGCTTAAGGGACAGGGACGTTGAGCAGTTCTTC
D: TRBD1; V: TRBV10-3; size: -; J: TRBJ1-2; CDR3: CAISPGQGNGYTF; DNA: TGTGCCATCAGTCCGGGACAGGGGAATGGCTACACCTTC
D: TRBD2; V: TRBV10-1; size: -; J: TRBJ2-3; CDR3: CASSASGGAGDTQYF; DNA: TGCGCCAGCAGTGCAAGCGGGGGGGCCGGAGATACGCAGTATTTT
D: -; V: TRBV2; size: few; J: TRBJ2-3; CDR3: CASSIGQGADTQYF; DNA: TGTGCCAGCAGTATCGGGCAGGGCGCAGATACGCAGTATTTT
D: -; V: TRBV28; size: -; J: TRBJ2-1; CDR3: CASSRPTEGRSYNEQFF; DNA: TGTGCCAGCAGCCGCCCGACTGAGGGACGCTCCTACAATGAGCAGTTCTTC
D: -; V: TRBV7-8; size: -; J: TRBJ1-6; CDR3: CASSWGGDLLNSPLHF; DNA: TGTGCCAGCAGCTGGGGGGGGGACCTGCTTAATTCACCCCTCCACTTT
D: -; V: TRBV27; size: few; J: TRBJ2-2; CDR3: CASSLNGANTGELFF; DNA: TGTGCCAGCAGTCTCAACGGGGCGAACACCGGGGAGCTGTTTTTT
D: -; V: TRBV4-2; size: -; J: TRBJ2-1; CDR3: CASSSQVGRGAAHNEQFF; DNA: TGTGCCAGCAGCTCCCAGGTGGGCCGGGGGGCGGCACACAATGAGCAGTTCTTC
D: TRBD1; V: TRBV4-1; size: -; J: TRBJ2-2; CDR3: CASSPSRTGGTGELFF; DNA: TGCGCCAGCAGTCCGTCCCGGACAGGGGGCACCGGGGAGCTGTTTTTT
D: -; V: TRBV11-3; size: -; J: TRBJ2-2; CDR3: CASRLGTAENTGELFF; DNA: TGTGCCAGCAGACTCGGGACGGCCGAGAACACCGGGGAGCTGTTTTTT
D: TRBD1; V: TRBV2; size: -; J: TRBJ2-5; CDR3: CASTRGGYETQYF; DNA: TGTGCCAGCACGAGAGGGGGCTATGAGACCCAGTACTTC
D: -; V: TRBV11-2; size: -; J: TRBJ2-2; CDR3: CASSPGFTGELFF; DNA: TGTGCCAGCAGCCCCGGCTTCACCGGGGAGCTGTTTTTT
D: TRBD1; V: TRBV28; size: -; J: TRBJ1-2; CDR3: CASRRPGTGGLYGYTF; DNA: TGTGCCAGCAGACGACCCGGGACAGGGGGACTCTATGGCTACACCTTC
D: -; V: TRBV10-1; size: -; J: TRBJ2-7; CDR3: CASSGDRTIHTGQYF; DNA: TGCGCCAGCAGTGGAGACAGAACTATCCATACGGGGCAGTACTTC
D: TRBD1; V: TRBV6-5; size: -; J: TRBJ1-3; CDR3: CASSSGGTSGNTIYF; DNA: TGTGCCAGCAGTTCAGGGGGAACGTCTGGAAACACCATATATTTT
D: -; V: TRBV6-5; size: -; J: TRBJ2-6; CDR3: CASSYEGGGANVLTF; DNA: TGTGCCAGCAGTTACGAGGGCGGTGGGGCCAACGTCCTGACTTTC
D: -; V: TRBV28; size: -; J: TRBJ2-7; CDR3: CASISGQRLPGEQYF; DNA: TGTGCCAGCATTTCCGGGCAAAGATTACCCGGGGAGCAGTACTTC
D: -; V: TRBV20-1; size: -; J: TRBJ2-5; CDR3: CSASRSETQYF; DNA: TGCAGTGCTAGTAGGTCGGAGACCCAGTACTTC
D: TRBD1; V: TRBV12-3/TRBV12-4; size: -; J: TRBJ2-1; CDR3: CASSRTGNNEQFF; DNA: TGTGCCAGCAGTCGGACAGGCAACAATGAGCAGTTCTTC
D: TRBD1; V: TRBV11-3; size: -; J: TRBJ2-1; CDR3: CASSLGGDRAWDEQFF; DNA: TGTGCCAGCAGCTTAGGAGGGGACAGGGCTTGGGATGAGCAGTTCTTC
D: -; V: TRBV27; size: -; J: TRBJ2-1; CDR3: CASSLSRGSEQFF; DNA: TGTGCCAGCAGTTTATCGAGGGGGAGTGAGCAGTTCTTC
D: TRBD2; V: TRBV6-5; size: -; J: TRBJ2-7; CDR3: CASSYLGTSGYEQYF; DNA: TGTGCCAGCAGTTACCTCGGGACTAGCGGCTACGAGCAGTACTTC
D: TRBD1; V: TRBV10-3; size: -; J: TRBJ1-2; CDR3: CAIRTGDEYGYTF; DNA: TGTGCCATCAGGACAGGGGACGAATATGGCTACACCTTC
D: -; V: TRBV29-1; size: -; J: TRBJ2-2; CDR3: CSFRQVEGGELFF; DNA: TGCAGCTTCCGACAGGTAGAGGGCGGGGAGCTGTTTTTT
D: -; V: TRBV7-9; size: -; J: TRBJ1-2; CDR3: CASSLMGNGYTF; DNA: TGTGCCAGCAGCTTAATGGGGAATGGCTACACCTTC
D: -; V: TRBV2; size: -; J: TRBJ2-2; CDR3: CASSEVPTGELFF; DNA: TGTGCCAGCAGTGAGGTGCCCACCGGGGAGCTGTTTTTT